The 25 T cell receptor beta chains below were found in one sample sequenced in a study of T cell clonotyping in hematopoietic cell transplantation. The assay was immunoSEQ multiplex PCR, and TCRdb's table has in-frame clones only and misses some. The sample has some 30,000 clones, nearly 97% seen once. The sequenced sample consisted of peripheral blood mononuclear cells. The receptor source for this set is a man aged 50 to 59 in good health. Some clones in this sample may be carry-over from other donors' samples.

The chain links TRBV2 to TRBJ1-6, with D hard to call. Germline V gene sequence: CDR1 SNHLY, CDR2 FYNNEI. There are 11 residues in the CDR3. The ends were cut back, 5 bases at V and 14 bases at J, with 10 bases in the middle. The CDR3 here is CASSQSATLHF. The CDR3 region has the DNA TGTGCCAGCAGTCAAAGCGCCACCCTCCACTTT.

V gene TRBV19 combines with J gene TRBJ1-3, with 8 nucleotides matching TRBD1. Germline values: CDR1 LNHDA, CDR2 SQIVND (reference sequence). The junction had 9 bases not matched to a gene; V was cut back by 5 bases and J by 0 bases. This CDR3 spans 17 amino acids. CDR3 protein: CASSHDRGFGSGNTIYF. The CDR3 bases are TGTGCCAGTAGTCACGACAGGGGATTCGGCTCTGGAAACACCATATATTTT.

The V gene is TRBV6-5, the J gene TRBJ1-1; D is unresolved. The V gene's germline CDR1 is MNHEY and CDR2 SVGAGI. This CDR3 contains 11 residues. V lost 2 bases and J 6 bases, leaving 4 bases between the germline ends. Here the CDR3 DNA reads TGTGCCAGCAGTTACCGTTCTGAAGCTTTCTTT. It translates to CASSYRSEAFF.

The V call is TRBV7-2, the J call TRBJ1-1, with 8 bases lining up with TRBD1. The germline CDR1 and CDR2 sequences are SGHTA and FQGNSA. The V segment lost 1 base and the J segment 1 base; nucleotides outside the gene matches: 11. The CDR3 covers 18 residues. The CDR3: CASSLEGQATIQNTEAFF. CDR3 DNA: TGTGCCAGCAGCTTAGAGGGACAGGCAACCATACAGAACACTGAAGCTTTCTTT.

The CDR3 nucleotides are TGTGCCAGCAGCTCCCAACCCCGCACTGAAGCTTTCTTT. Translating it yields CASSSQPRTEAFF. The rearrangement links TRBV6-5 to TRBJ1-1; D is unresolved. The CDR3 spans 13 residues. From germline, CDR1 is MNHEY and CDR2 SVGAGI. Trimming cost V 6 bases and J 4 bases, with 12 bases left between them.

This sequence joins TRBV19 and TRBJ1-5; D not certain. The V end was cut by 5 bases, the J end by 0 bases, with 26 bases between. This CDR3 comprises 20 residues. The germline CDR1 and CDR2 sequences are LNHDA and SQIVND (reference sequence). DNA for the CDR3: TGTGCCAGTAGTGTAGGACGATTCGGGCTAGGACGGTATAGCAATCAGCCCCAGCATTTT. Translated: CASSVGRFGLGRYSNQPQHF.

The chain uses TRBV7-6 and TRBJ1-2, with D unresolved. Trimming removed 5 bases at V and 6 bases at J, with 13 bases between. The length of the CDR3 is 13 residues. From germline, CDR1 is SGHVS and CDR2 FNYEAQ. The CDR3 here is CASSQELTDGYTF. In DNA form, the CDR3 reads TGTGCCAGCAGCCAGGAACTAACAGATGGCTACACCTTC.

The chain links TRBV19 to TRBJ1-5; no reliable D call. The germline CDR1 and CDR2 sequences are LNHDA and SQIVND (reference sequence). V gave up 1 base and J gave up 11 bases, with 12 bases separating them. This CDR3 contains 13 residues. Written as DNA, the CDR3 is TGTGCCAGTAGTATAGGCCGTGAATCGTCCCAGCATTTT. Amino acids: CASSIGRESSQHF.

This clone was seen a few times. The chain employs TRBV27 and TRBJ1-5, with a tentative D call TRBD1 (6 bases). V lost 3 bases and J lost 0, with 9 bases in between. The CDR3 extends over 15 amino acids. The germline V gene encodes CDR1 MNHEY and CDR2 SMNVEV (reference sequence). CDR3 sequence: CASSFDRYSNQPQHF. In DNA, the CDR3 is TGTGCCAGCAGTTTCGACAGGTATAGCAATCAGCCCCAGCATTTT.

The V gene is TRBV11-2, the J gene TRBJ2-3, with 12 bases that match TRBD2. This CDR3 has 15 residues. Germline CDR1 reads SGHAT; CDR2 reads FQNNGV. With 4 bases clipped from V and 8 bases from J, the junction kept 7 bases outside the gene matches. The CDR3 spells CASSSSLAGGSTQYF. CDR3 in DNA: TGTGCCAGCAGCTCCAGCCTAGCGGGGGGGTCTACGCAGTATTTT. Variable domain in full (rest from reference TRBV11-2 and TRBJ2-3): EAGVAQSPRYKIIEKRQSVAFWCNPISGHATLYWYQQILGQGPKLLIQFQNNGVVDDSQLPKDRFSAERLKGVDSTLKIQPAKLEDSAVYLCASSSSLAGGSTQYFGPGTRLTVL.

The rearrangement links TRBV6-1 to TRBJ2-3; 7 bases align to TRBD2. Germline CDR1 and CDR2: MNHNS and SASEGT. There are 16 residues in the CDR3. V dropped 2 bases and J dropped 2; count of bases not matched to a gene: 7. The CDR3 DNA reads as TGTGCCAGCAGTGAATTGGGGGGGGGTCCCACAGATACGCAGTATTTT. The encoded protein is CASSELGGGPTDTQYF.

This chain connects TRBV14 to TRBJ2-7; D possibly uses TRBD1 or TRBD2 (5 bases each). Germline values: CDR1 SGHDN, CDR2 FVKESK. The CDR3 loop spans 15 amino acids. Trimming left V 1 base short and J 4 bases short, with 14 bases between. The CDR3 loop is CASSQGVGTGYEQYF. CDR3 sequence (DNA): TGTGCCAGCAGCCAAGGTGTGGGGACGGGGTACGAGCAGTACTTC.

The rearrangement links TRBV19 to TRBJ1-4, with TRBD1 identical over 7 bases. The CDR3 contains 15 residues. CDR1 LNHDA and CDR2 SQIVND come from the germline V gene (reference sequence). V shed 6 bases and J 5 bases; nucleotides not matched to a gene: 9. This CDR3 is CASSTPQTGNEKLFF. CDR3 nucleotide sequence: TGTGCCAGTAGCACTCCCCAGACAGGGAATGAAAAACTGTTTTTT. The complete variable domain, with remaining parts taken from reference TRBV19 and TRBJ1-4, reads DGGITQSPKYLFRKEGQNVTLSCEQNLNHDAMYWYRQDPGQGLRLIYYSQIVNDFQKGDIAEGYSVSREKKESFPLTVTSAQKNPTAFYLCASSTPQTGNEKLFFGSGTQLSVL.

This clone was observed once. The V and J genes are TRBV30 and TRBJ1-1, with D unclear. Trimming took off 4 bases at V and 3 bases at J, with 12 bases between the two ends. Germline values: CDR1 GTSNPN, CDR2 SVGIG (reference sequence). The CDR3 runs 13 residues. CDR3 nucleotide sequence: TGTGCCTGGATCGGCCGCATTTACACTGAAGCTTTCTTT. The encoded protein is CAWIGRIYTEAFF. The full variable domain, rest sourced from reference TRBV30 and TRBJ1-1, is SQTIHQWPATLVQPVGSPLSLECTVEGTSNPNLYWYRQAAGRGLQLLFYSVGIGQISSEVPQNLSASRPQDRQFILSSKKLLLSDSGFYLCAWIGRIYTEAFFGQGTRLTVV.

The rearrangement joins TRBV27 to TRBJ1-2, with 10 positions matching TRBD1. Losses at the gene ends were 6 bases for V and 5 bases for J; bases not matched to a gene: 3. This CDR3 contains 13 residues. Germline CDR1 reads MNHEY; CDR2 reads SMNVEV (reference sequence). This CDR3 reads CASRRQGAYGYTF. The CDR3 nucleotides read TGTGCCAGCAGGCGACAGGGGGCTTATGGCTACACCTTC.

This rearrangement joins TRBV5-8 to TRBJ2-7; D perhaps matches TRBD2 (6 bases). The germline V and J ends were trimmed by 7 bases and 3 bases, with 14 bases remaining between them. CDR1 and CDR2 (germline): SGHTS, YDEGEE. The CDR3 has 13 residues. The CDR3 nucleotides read TGTGCCAGCTGGGGGAGGAATGACTACGAGCAGTACTTC. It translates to CASWGRNDYEQYF.

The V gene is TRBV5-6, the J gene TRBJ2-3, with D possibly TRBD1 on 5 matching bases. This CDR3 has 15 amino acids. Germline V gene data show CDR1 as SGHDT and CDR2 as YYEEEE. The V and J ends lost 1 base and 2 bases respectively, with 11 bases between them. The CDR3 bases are TGTGCCAGCAGCTTGACAGGCAGAATCACAGATACGCAGTATTTT. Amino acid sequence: CASSLTGRITDTQYF.

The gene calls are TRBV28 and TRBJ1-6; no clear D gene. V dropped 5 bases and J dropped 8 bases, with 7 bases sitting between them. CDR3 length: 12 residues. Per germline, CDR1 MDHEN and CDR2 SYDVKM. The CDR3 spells CASSVSHSPLHF. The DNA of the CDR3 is TGTGCCAGCAGTGTATCTCATTCACCCCTCCACTTT.

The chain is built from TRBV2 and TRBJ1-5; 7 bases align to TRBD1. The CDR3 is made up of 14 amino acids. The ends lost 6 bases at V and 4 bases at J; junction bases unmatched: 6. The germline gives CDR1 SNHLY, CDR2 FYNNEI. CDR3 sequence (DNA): TGTGCCAGCAGCACACAGGGGAATAATCAGCCCCAGCATTTT. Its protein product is CASSTQGNNQPQHF.

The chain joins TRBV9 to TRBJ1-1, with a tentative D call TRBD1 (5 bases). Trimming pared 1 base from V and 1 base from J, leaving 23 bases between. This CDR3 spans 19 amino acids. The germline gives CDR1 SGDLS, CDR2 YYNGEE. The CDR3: CASSVSTPTGAVQNTEAFF. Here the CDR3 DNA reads TGTGCCAGCAGCGTATCGACCCCTACAGGCGCCGTCCAGAACACTGAAGCTTTCTTT.

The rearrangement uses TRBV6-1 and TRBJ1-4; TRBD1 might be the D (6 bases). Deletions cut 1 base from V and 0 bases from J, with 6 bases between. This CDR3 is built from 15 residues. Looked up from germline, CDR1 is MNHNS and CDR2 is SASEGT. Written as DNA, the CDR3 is TGTGCCAGCAGTGAAGGGACAGCAACTAATGAAAAACTGTTTTTT. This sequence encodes CASSEGTATNEKLFF.

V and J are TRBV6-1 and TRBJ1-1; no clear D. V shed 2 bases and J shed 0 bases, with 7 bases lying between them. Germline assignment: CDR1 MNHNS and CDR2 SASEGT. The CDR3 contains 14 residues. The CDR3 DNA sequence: TGTGCCAGCAGTGAACCCGGTCTGAACACTGAAGCTTTCTTT. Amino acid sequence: CASSEPGLNTEAFF.

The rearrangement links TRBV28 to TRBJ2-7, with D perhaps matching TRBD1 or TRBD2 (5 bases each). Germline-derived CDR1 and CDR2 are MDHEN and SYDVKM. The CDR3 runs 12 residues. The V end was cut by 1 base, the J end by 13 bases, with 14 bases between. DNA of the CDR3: TGTGCCAGCAGTTTATACCGGGACCTAAACTACTTC. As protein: CASSLYRDLNYF.

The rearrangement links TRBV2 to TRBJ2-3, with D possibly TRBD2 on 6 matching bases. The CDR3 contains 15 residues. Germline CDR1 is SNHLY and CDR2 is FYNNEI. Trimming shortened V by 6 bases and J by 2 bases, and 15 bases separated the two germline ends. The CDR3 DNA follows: TGTGCCAGCAGGGGCGGGGCCGTTCACACAGATACGCAGTATTTT. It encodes CASRGGAVHTDTQYF.

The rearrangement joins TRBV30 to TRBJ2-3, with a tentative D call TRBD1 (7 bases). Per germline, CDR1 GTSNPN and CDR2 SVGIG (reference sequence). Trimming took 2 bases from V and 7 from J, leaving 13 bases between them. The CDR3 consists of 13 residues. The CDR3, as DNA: TGTGCCTGGAGTAACCCAGGGGGGAATACGCAGTATTTT. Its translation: CAWSNPGGNTQYF.